This T cell receptor beta chain is drawn from a study of neurological immune-mediated disorders (dated by TCRdb to between 2018 and 2021). In the study overall: Among the 35 or so multiple sclerosis patients, relapsing-remitting MS was present in some 30 and secondary progressive MS was present in 3. Using UMI-based sequencing, the study compared peripheral blood TCR-beta repertoires from patients with HTLV-I-associated myelopathy (HAM/TSP), patients with multiple sclerosis, and healthy controls. Longitudinal samples, technical triplicates and paired sorted CD4+ and CD8+ T-cell subsets, alongside PBMC samples, were included among the approximately 110 TCR-beta libraries. Of the approximately 68 subjects in the cohort, about 14 were HAM/TSP patients, roughly 35 were multiple sclerosis patients, and 20 were healthy controls.

Ten or more counts support this clonotype. The specificity of this receptor is unknown. Base qualities are not provided; no much larger clone lies one nucleotide away. V has 6 bases trimmed and J has 2 bases trimmed; junction bases matching no gene number 8. The cysteine opens and the phenylalanine closes a CDR3 of 15 amino acids. Of the read, only the CDR3 DNA is kept; its 45 bases are in frame from base 1. To synthesize cDNA, template-switch 5'RACE was performed with a primer carrying a 10-nucleotide random unique molecular identifier so that each TCR transcript was tagged. Every sequencing run covered 15-18 subjects and yielded more than 180 million TCR-beta sequences. The RNeasy kit was used for extraction of total RNA. Using the KAPA Real-time Library Amplification kit, TCR-beta VDJ regions were amplified with primers for the TCR constant region and the 5'RACE anchor. Sample indexes and Illumina adaptors were added in a first PCR, and a second PCR then increased library yield. After purification with Ampure beads, the TCR product of roughly 650 bp was size-selected on a 2% E-gel SizeSelection system. Before pooling, library quality was assessed on a Bioanalyzer, concentration was determined with Qubit, and library quantification was performed with the Kapa Library Quantification kit. An Illumina HiSeq 2500 was used to sequence the libraries paired-end at 2 x 150 bp. To increase sequence diversity, roughly 25-31% phiX was spiked into each library pool. The original pipeline was this. The quality-filtered reads were processed with the UMI-based MiGEC pipeline, whose error correction step removed more than 80% of the raw TCR sequences. IMGT germline references were used for alignment of VDJ genes, and clonotypes were defined by a unique CDR3 amino acid sequence together with V-J genes. VDJtools evaluated clonal expansion, Shannon diversity and CDR3 relatedness (CalcPairwiseDistances, ClusterSamples); CLCbio workbench built phylogenetic trees. Clones with at least 8 unique UMIs were defined as expanded, with this threshold being based on coefficient-of-variation modelling across technical triplicates. The public reads were reanalyzed by TCRdb: fastp trimming at Q25, MiXCR alignment, in-frame beta chains only. Rows matching on CDR3 protein sequence are summarized as one entry with the most common DNA and genes. These V and J calls derive from TCRdb rather than the authors' analysis. Within this sample are roughly 48,000 distinct CDR3 sequences, with less than 6% of them counted one time only. The ten largest clones represent roughly 1.4% of the sample.

Sorted-subset TCR libraries were prepared from approximately 1 million sorted CD4+ or CD8+ T cells. The multiple sclerosis patients were enrolled in a US clinical protocol that used magnetic resonance imaging to evaluate disease progression. Peripheral blood underwent Ficoll-Hypaque density gradient centrifugation to isolate PBMCs, which were then cryopreserved in liquid nitrogen. The study also sequenced paired sorted CD4+ and CD8+ subsets from healthy controls, HAM/TSP patients and MS patients. General study outcomes and caveats: The highest TCR clonal expansion was observed in HAM/TSP patients, whereas the lowest was observed in MS patients, even when compared with healthy controls. No identical CDR3 amino acid sequences were found to be shared among expanded clones across subjects, suggesting that TCR-beta repertoires were private in all groups. In a phylogenetic analysis, the repertoires of 18 out of 34 MS patients fell into a single cluster of related CDR3 sequences, pointing to a possible signature at the repertoire level. No clinical or MRI features were associated with the MS cluster, and the authors said that larger cohorts are needed.

Recombination connected TRBV12-3 or TRBV12-4 to TRBJ2-7; 9 bases in between match TRBD2. This sequence originates from a woman aged 18-35 years with multiple sclerosis. Source material: CD4+ T cells from blood. The CDR3 loop reads CASRRTSGSTYEQYF. Here is the DNA: TGTGCCAGCAGACGTACTAGCGGGTCGACCTACGAGCAGTACTTC.